The following is a TCR beta chain sequence with its context. Its antigen remains unidentified. This entry is derived from a study of cytomegalovirus exposure and HLA in healthy donors (dated by TCRdb to 2016 to 2017). Concerning the study at large: In an earlier analysis of about 560 of the donors, under 300 Gb of sequence data and roughly 100 million unique TCR beta sequences from about 190 million T cells were reported. An early release that covered 500 to 800 HLA-typed donors contained 300 to 350 gigabases of sequencing data and tens of millions of unique TCR sequences. Of the 398 genotyped donors, about 80% fell in the genetic ancestry cluster associated with self-reported Caucasian donors. The study aimed to test whether cataloging public T cell receptors could reveal signatures of past pathogen exposure. The T cell repertoires of 550 to 850 subjects were profiled by immunosequencing and related to cytomegalovirus serostatus. Along with the approximately 650-subject first cohort, a separate validation cohort of some 130 different subjects was used. To predict cytomegalovirus infection status, the study combined high-throughput TCR immunosequencing, statistical association of individual TCRs with disease status, and machine learning. A later analysis re-examined previously published TCR beta repertoires from more than 650 donors and added high-resolution HLA genotyping to investigate patterns of TCR occurrence. In the later analysis, no new phenotypic data were used to find candidate immune exposures; instead, reliance was placed on TCR beta sequences and their occurrence across donors. An earlier analysis of approximately 640 of the donors applied high-throughput TCR beta sequencing to assess whether each TCR beta V gene segment acted as functional or pseudogenic. Alongside the repertoire data, information on donor age, sex, ethnicity and CMV serostatus was compiled. A later genetic analysis used genome-wide SNP genotypes for about 65% of the roughly 700 donors, treating that subset as a discovery cohort. Every discovery cohort repertoire had been produced on one sequencing platform. Class I and class II HLA loci were covered by the typing at four-digit resolution. The number of donors typed differed by locus, with about 629-630 for A, B, C, DRB1 and DQB1, roughly 520 for DQA1, 606 for DPA1, and 400 to 490 for DPB1. About five DR-DQ haplotypes were treated as single units for association and clustering because of strong linkage in the cohort. Among 350 to 400 genotyped donors of the cohort, an average of approximately 240,000 unique TCR beta nucleotide sequences were sequenced per donor, roughly 20% of them non-productive.

The cohort comprised some 700 healthy bone marrow donors. All cohort members were sampled while nominally healthy, although unrecorded immune exposures were likely present. The donor was CMV seronegative and belonged to the group of approximately 320 seronegative cohort members. A peripheral blood sample was collected from each donor, and TCR beta sequencing was performed on peripheral blood mononuclear cells. The Qiagen DNeasy Blood Extraction Kit was used to extract genomic DNA from the blood cell samples. The investigation overall reported the following: Only TCR beta chains were sequenced in this cohort, and the absence of alpha or paired-chain data limited detectable features. Linkage disequilibrium might explain the correlated functional status among segregating V segments, but an unknown experimental factor could not be excluded. Immune exposure information for the cohort was limited to CMV serostatus. Most TCR sequences were observed very rarely across donors, whereas some public TCRs were present in many individuals. A further reported finding was that TCR beta sequences accurately predicted the HLA-A and HLA-B alleles for most subjects in the first cohort. Broadly in line with IMGT annotations, most TCR beta V segments showed up in productive rearrangements about 87% or about 30% of the time in an earlier analysis of approximately 640 of the donors. Strong co-occurrence of HLA alleles, especially DR and DQ, made assigning TCR associations to individual alleles difficult. The authors suggested that the approach could potentially be extended to other disease states and immunological phenotypes. The presence/absence analyses assumed that sequencing depth was roughly uniform across donors, and that assumption may not be true. A total of 150 or so TCR beta chains were listed by the study as associated with cytomegalovirus. Because counts were too low, about 17 rarely observed V segments, including chromosome 9 orphons, were excluded from the earlier analysis of 587 of the donors. Cytomegalovirus status was reported to be diagnosed by the classifier with high specificity and sensitivity in both the original and validation cohorts. According to a later analysis, TCR association rates differed among HLA loci, with DRB1 alleles showing the most associated TCRs and HLA-C alleles showing the fewest. Three of the identified cytomegalovirus-associated TCR beta chains were confirmed in vitro to be specific for cytomegalovirus antigens. Some IMGT-functional V segments, including TRBV6-2 and TRBV6-3, could not be distinguished by the 87-base-pair reads and were therefore excluded. In a later analysis, HLA-associated TCR beta chains were found to be more clonally expanded and to have lower generation probabilities than equally common non-associated chains. In a later genetic analysis, fewer N-insertions in productive TCRs were reported among donors in an Asian-associated ancestry cluster than the approximately 670-donor mean. A later analysis reported that several top co-occurrence clusters appeared linked to parvovirus B19, influenza, CMV and Epstein-Barr virus. In a later genetic analysis, a missense DCLRE1C variant was associated with V-gene and J-gene trimming of TCR beta chains, and the association was replicated in an independent cohort. Specific HLA alleles were associated with over 15,000 TCR beta sequences at a false discovery rate of 0.05 in a later analysis. Because HLA typing was unavailable for some donors at each locus, only the typed subset was used in association tests. A cluster of highly shared sequence variants was judged likely to represent a technical artifact of the sequencing pipeline. According to a later analysis, most CMV-associated TCR beta chains appeared to be HLA-restricted, and the HLA associations seemed to be driven largely by CMV exposure.

Library method: the immunoSEQ multiplex PCR assay. The multiplex PCR relied on a mix of 60 forward primers for TCR Vbeta segments and 13 reverse primers for TCR Jbeta segments. The CDR3 region of rearranged TCR beta genes was amplified from genomic DNA by a multiplex PCR assay. The amplified TCR beta libraries were sequenced on the Illumina HiSeq System as 87-base-pair reads. The published analysis was carried out like this. A later analysis tallied around 82 million unique TCR beta chains across the 650 to 750 repertoires, and around 9.9 million of those chains were shared by two or more donors. A nearest-neighbor algorithm error-corrected the raw reads and collapsed the reads into unique sequences, merging closely related sequences to remove PCR and sequencing errors. CDR3 sequences were aligned to IMGT reference sequences to assign V, D and J gene segments. For a sequence to be retained, a match of at least six nucleotides was required to both a V gene segment and a J gene segment. Rearrangements were called productive when the CDR3 lacked stop codons and stayed in frame with V and J; all others were non-productive. CDR3 was defined by IMGT convention, running from the second conserved V-encoded cysteine to the conserved J-encoded phenylalanine. The earlier analysis of 587 of the donors excluded sequences that lacked an unambiguous match to a single V gene segment. In an earlier analysis of a few hundred of the donors, a V segment was called functional when productive rearrangements were above 56.7%, and segregating when the standard deviation between donors exceeded 5%. To diagnose cytomegalovirus status from the catalog of TCR beta chain sequences, a statistical classification framework was built. In a later analysis, V and J genes were assigned by comparing TCR nucleotide sequences against IMGT/GENE-DB human TR gene sequences. In a later analysis, CDR3 sequences and most-parsimonious VDJ recombination scenarios were assigned using the TCRdist pipeline. In a later analysis, each TCR beta chain was defined by its CDR3 amino acid sequence together with its V-gene family, and reads lacking a unique V-gene family were excluded. A later analysis removed nearly 600 highly shared, low-generation-probability nucleotide sequences to deal with suspected cross-contamination and a sequencing artifact. In a later analysis, a clonal expansion index was calculated for each public chain from normalized within-repertoire ranks of inferred template counts. In a later analysis, generation probabilities were computed with a VDJ recombination model fitted to out-of-frame rearrangements, and the resulting probabilities were checked against IGoR. In a later analysis, hypergeometric tests were used to score TCR-TCR, TCR-HLA and TCR-CMV co-occurrence, with a repertoire-size bias correction applied to TCR pairs. False discovery rates were estimated in a later analysis by permuting HLA or CMV assignments 20 times. A later analysis grouped co-occurring TCRs with DBSCAN, adding TCRdist sequence similarity when clustering within HLA-allele-positive subsets. Co-occurrence clustering excluded repertoires with fewer than 30,000 or more than 120,000 public chains, plus five with anomalous nucleotide sharing. TCRdb's version of the immuneACCESS table is confined to in-frame rearrangements and falls short of the full clone set. An unresolved V gene accounts for under half of the shortfall where checked; the remainder is of unknown origin. Clonal size and the V and J genes are those of that table, whereas D and trimming came from the DNA. The sample's table covers 85,000 to 110,000 clones. The biggest ten clones account for 3.5% of the sample.

CDR1 and CDR2 are read off the germline V gene as SGHAT and FQNNGV. The germline V and J ends show losses of 5 bases and 5 bases respectively, and no gene match explains 6 bases of the junction. CDR3 length: 15 amino acids, cysteine to phenylalanine. Of the read, only the CDR3 DNA is kept; its 45 bases are in frame from base 1. The TCR originated in a man aged 35 to 55 in good health and CMV-seronegative. In this chain, TRBV11-2 is recombined with TRBJ2-2, with 9 junctional bases fitting TRBD1. Material: PBMCs. The DNA sequence is as follows: TGTGCCAGCAGCCCGACAGGGGGGGGGACCGGGGAGCTGTTTTTT. This gives the protein CASSPTGGGTGELFF.